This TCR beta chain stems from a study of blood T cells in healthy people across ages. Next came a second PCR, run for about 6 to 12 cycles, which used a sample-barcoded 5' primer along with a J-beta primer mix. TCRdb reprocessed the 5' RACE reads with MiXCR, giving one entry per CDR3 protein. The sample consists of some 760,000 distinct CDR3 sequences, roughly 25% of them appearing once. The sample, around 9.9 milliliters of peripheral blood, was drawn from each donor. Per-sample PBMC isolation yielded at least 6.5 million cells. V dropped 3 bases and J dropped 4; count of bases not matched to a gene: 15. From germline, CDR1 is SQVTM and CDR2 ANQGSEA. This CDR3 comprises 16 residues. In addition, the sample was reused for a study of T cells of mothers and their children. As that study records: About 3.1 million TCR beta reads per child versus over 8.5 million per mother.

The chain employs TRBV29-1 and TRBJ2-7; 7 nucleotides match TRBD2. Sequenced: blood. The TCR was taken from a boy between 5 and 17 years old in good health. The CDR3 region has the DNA TGCAGCGTTGACGGTACGGGGAGCGGGACCGGATACGAGCAGTACTTC. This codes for CSVDGTGSGTGYEQYF.